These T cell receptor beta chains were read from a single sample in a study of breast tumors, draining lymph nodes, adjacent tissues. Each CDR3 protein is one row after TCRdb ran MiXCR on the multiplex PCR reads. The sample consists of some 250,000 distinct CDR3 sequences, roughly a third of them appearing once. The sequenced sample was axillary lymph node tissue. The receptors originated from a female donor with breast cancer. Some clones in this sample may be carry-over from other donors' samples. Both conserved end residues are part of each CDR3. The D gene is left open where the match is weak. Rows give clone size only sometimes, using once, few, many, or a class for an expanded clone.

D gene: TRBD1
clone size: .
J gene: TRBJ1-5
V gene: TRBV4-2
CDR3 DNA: TGTGCCAGCAGCCAAATTAGACAGGGGGGACAGCCCCAGCATTTT
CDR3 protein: CASSQIRQGGQPQHF

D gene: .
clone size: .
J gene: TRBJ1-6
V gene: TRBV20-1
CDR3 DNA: TGCAGTGCTAGAGATCAGGGTGGGGGCTATAATTCACCCCTCCACTTT
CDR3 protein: CSARDQGGGYNSPLHF

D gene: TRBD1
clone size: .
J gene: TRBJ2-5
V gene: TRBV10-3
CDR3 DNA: TGTGCCATCAGGGGACAGTCGCAAGAGACCCAGTACTTC
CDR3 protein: CAIRGQSQETQYF

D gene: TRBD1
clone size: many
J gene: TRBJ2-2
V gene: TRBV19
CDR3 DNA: TGTGCCAGTAGTAGCCGGGACAGCCTAGTAGGTCGGGAGCTGTTTTTT
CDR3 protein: CASSSRDSLVGRELFF

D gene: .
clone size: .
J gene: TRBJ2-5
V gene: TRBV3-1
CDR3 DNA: TGTGCCAGCAGCCTCCGAAATACCCCGATGGAGACCCAGTACTTC
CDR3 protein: CASSLRNTPMETQYF

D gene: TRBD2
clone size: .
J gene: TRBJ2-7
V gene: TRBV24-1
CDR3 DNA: TGTGCCACCTCGACTAGCGGGTTCTACGAGCAGTACTTC
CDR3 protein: CATSTSGFYEQYF

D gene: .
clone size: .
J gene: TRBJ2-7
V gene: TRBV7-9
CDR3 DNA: TGTGCCAGCAGCCCTAGGCTCGTAGGCGAGCAGTACTTC
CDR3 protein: CASSPRLVGEQYF

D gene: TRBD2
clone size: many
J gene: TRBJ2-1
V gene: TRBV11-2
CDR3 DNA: TGTGCCAGCCTGGGTAGCGGGGACCCTAACTACAATGAGCAGTTCTTC
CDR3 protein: CASLGSGDPNYNEQFF

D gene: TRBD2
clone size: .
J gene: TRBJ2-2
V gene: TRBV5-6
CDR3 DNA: TGTGCCAGCAGCTTGCTAGCGGGGGGCCGCGGCACCGGGGAGCTGTTTTTT
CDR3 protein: CASSLLAGGRGTGELFF

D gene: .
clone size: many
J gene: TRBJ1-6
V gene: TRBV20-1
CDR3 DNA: TGCAGTGCTGGGGCGACAGGACGAACTTCACCCCTCCACTTT
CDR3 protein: CSAGATGRTSPLHF

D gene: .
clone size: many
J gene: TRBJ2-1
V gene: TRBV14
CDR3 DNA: TGTGCCAGCAGCCCTTGGACAGACCCTTTTAGTGAGCAGTTCTTC
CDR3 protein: CASSPWTDPFSEQFF

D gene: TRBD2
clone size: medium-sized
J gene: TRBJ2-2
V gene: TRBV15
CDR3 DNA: TGTGCCACCAGCAGAGAACTAGCGTCCGCCGGGGAGCTGTTTTTT
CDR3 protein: CATSRELASAGELFF

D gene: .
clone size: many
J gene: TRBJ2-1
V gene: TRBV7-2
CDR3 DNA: TGTGCCAGCAGCACGGGCGCCAAGCTCAACAATGAGCAGTTCTTC
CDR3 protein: CASSTGAKLNNEQFF

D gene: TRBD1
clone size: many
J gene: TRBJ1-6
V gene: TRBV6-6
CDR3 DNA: TGTGCCAGCAGTTACGACAACGACAGGGGAACACCCCTCCACTTT
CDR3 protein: CASSYDNDRGTPLHF

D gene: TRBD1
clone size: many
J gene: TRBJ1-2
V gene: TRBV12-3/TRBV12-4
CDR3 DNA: TGTGCCAGCAGTTTAGGCGGGACAGCGATGTATGGCTACACCTTC
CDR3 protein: CASSLGGTAMYGYTF

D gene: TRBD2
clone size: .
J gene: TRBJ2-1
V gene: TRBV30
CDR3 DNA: TGTGCCTGGGGGGGGAGGGCCCCATCCTACAATGAGCAGTTCTTC
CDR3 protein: CAWGGRAPSYNEQFF

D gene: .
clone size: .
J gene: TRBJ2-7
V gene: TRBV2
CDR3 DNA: TGTGCCAGCTCCGGACAGATTCCCTACGAGCAGTACTTC
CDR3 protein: CASSGQIPYEQYF

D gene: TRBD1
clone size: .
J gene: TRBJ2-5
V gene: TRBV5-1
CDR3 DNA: TGCGCCAGCCTGCGGGCAGGGGGCCCCCACTACTTC
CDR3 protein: CASLRAGGPHYF

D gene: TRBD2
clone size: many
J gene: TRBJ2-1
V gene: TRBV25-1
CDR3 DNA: TGTGCCAGCCTCGGGATAACGGCTAGCGGGGGGGGTTTGATCAATGAGCAGTTCTTC
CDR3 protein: CASLGITASGGGLINEQFF

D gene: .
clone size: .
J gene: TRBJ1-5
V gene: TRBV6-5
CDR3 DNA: TGTGCCAGTGGGCCCGGGACACCAATCGGAAAGCCCCAGCATTTT
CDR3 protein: CASGPGTPIGKPQHF

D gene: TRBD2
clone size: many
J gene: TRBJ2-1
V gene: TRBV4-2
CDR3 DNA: TGTGCCAGCAGCCAAGAGGCTAGCGGGACGGCCAATGAGCAGTTCTTC
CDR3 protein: CASSQEASGTANEQFF

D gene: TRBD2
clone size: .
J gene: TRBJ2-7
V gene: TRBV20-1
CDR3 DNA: TGCAGTGCTAGAGTTCCTAGCGGGAGCTACGAGCAGTACTTC
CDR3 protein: CSARVPSGSYEQYF

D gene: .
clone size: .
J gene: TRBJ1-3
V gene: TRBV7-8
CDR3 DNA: TGTGCCAGCAGCTTAGGTCGGGGGTACTCTGGAAACACCATATATTTT
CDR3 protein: CASSLGRGYSGNTIYF

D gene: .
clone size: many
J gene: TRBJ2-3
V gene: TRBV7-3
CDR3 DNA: TGTGCCAGCAGCACTACAGGGTTAGGTACGCAGTATTTT
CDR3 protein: CASSTTGLGTQYF

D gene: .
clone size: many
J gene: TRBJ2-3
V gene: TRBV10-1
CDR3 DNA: TGCGCCAGCAGTGAGTCCCCCACAGATACGCAGTATTTT
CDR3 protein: CASSESPTDTQYF